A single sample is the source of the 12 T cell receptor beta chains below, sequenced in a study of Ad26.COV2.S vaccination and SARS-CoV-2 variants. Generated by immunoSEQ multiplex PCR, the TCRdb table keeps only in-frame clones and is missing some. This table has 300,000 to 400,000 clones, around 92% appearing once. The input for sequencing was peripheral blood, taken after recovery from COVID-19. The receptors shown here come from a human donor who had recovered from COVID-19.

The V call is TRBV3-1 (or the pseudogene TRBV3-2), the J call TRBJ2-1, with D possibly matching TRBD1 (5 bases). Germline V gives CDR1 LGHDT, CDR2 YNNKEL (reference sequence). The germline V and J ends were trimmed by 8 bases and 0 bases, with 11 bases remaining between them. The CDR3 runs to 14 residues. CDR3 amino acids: CASDSSTSYNEQFF. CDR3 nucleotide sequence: TGTGCCAGCGACAGTTCGACCTCCTACAATGAGCAGTTCTTC.

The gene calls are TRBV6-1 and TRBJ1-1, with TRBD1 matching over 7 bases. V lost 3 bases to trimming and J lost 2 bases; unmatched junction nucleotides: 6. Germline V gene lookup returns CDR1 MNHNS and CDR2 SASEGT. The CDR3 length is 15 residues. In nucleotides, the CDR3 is TGTGCCAGCAGTGATCCGGGACAGTTAAACACTGAAGCTTTCTTT. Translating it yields CASSDPGQLNTEAFF.

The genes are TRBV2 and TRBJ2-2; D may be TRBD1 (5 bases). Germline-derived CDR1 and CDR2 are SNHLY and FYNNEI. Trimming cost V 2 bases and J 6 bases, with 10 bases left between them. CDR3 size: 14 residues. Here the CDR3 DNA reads TGTGCCAGCAGTGAATACAGGATCCCCGGGGAGCTGTTTTTT. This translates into CASSEYRIPGELFF. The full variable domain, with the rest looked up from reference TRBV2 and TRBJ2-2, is EPEVTQTPSHQVTQMGQEVILRCVPISNHLYFYWYRQILGQKVEFLVSFYNNEISEKSEIFDDQFSVERPDGSNFTLKIRSTKLEDSAMYFCASSEYRIPGELFFGEGSRLTVL.

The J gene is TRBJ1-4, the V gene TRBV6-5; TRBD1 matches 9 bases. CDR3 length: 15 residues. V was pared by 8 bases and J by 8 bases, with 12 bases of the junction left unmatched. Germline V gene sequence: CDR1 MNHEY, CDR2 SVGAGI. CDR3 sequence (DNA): TGTGCCAGCTCCCGGGAACAGGGGGCGAGAGAAAAACTGTTTTTT. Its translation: CASSREQGAREKLFF.

The CDR3 is CASRPTGGSYQETQYF. Here the CDR3 DNA reads TGTGCCAGTAGACCGACAGGGGGCTCTTACCAAGAGACCCAGTACTTC. The V and J genes are TRBV19 and TRBJ2-5; 10 bases are a match to TRBD1. CDR1 and CDR2 from the germline V gene are LNHDA and SQIVND (reference sequence). The CDR3 totals 16 residues. The ends lost 6 bases at V and 0 bases at J; junction bases unmatched: 7.

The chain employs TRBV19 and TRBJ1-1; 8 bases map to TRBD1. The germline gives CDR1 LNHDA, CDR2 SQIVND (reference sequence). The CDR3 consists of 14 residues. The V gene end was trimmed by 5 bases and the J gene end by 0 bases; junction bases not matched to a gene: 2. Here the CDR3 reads CASSVTGVNTEAFF. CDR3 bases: TGTGCCAGTAGTGTGACAGGGGTGAACACTGAAGCTTTCTTT.

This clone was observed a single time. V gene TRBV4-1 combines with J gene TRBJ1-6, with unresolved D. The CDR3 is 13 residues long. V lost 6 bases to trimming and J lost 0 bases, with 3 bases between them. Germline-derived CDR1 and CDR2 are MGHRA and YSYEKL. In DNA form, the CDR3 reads TGCGCCAGCAGAGGCTCCTATAATTCACCCCTCCACTTT. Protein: CASRGSYNSPLHF.

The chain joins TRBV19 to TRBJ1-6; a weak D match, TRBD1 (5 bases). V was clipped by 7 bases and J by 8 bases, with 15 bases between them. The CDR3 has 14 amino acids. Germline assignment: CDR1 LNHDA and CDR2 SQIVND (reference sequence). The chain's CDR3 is CASISGGTDSPLHF. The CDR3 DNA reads TGTGCCAGTATATCCGGGGGTACGGATTCACCCCTCCACTTT.

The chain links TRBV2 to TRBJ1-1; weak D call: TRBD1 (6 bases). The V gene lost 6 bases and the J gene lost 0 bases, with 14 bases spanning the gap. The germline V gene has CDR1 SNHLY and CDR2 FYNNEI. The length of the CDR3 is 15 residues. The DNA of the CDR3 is TGTGCCAGCAGGGGAAACAGGGTTATGAACACTGAAGCTTTCTTT. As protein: CASRGNRVMNTEAFF.

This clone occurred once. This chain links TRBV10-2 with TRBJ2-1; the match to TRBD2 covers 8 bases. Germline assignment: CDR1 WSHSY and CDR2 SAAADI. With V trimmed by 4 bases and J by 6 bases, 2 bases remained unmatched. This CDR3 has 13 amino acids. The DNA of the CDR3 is TGCGCCAGCAGTGTAGGACTAGCCAATGAGCAGTTCTTC. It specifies CASSVGLANEQFF.

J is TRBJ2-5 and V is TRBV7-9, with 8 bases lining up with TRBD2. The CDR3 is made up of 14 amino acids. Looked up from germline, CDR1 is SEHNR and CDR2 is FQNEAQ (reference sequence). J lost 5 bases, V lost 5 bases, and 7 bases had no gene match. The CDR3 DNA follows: TGTGCCAGCAGCGCCTGGACTAGCCGCGAGACCCAGTACTTC. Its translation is CASSAWTSRETQYF.

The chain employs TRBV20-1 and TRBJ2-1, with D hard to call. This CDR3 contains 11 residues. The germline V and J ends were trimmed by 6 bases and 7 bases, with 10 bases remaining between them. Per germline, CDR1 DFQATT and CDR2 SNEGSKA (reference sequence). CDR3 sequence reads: CSAPDQNEQFF. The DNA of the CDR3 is TGCAGTGCCCCGGATCAAAATGAGCAGTTCTTC.